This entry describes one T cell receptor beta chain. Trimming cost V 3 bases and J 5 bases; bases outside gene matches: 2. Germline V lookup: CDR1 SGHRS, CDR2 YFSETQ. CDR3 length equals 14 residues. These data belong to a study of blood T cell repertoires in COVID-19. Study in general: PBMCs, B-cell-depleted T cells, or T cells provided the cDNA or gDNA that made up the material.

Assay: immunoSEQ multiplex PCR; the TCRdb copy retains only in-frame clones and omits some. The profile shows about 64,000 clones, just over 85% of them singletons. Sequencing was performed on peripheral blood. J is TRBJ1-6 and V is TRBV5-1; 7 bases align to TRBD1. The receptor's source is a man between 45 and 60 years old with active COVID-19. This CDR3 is CASSSGQDNSPLHF. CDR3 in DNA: TGCGCCAGCAGCTCCGGACAGGATAATTCACCCCTCCACTTT.